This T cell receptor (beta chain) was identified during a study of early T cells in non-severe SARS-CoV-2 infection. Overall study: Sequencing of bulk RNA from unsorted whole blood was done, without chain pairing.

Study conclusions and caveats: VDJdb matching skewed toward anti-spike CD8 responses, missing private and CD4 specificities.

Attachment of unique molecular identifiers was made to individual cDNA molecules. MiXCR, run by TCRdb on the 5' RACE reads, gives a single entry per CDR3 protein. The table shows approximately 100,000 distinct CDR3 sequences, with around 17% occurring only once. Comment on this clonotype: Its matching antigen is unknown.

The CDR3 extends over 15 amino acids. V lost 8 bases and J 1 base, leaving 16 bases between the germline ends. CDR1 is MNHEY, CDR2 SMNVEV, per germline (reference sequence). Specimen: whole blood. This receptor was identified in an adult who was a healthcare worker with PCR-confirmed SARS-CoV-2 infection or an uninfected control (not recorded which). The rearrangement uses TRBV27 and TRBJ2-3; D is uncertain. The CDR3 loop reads CASPYEPSGTDTQYF. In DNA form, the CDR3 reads TGTGCCAGCCCCTACGAGCCTTCCGGCACAGATACGCAGTATTTT.